This record concerns one T cell receptor beta chain sequence. Its antigen is not known. The data were obtained in a study of T cell responses to AZD1222 COVID-19 vaccine. General study findings and limits: The study sampled repertoires only after the peak T cell response. There were mostly white British donors and more females than males, and clonal diversity was possibly underestimated. Increases in Spike-specific TCR breadth and depth were seen after two AZD1222 doses.

The CDR3 runs to 14 residues. Trimming left V 1 base short and J 3 bases short, with 8 bases between. Germline V gene sequence: CDR1 KGHDR, CDR2 SFDVKD. Assay used: immunoSEQ multiplex PCR; TCRdb lists only in-frame clones, some missing. Of around 160,000 clones in the sample, 80% to 95% were seen once. This sample comprised peripheral blood, obtained on day 0 of MenACWY control vaccination. This TCR came from an adult in good health. The chain recombines TRBV24-1 with TRBJ2-5, with D perhaps given as TRBD1 or TRBD2 (6 bases each). DNA of the CDR3: TGTGCCACCAGTGATTTAGGGGGGAAAGAGACCCAGTACTTC. This gives the protein CATSDLGGKETQYF.